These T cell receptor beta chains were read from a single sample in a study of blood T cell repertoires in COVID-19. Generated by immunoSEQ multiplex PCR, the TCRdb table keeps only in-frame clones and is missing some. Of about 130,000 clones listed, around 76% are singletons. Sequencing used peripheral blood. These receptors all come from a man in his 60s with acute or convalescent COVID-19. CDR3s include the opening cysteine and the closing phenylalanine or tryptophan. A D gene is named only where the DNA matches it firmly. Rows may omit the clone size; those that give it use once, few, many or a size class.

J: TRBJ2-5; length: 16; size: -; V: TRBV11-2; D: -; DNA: TGTGCCAGCAGCTTCTCCCGACTAAGCGGGCAAGAGACCCAGTACTTC; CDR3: CASSFSRLSGQETQYF
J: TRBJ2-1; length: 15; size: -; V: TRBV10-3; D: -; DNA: TGTGCCATCAGTGGGCAGGGGATGGCCTACAATGAGCAGTTCTTC; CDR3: CAISGQGMAYNEQFF
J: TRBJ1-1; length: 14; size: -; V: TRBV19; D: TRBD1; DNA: TGTGCCAGTAGTATTGGGACAGGGGGGGCCGAAGCTTTCTTT; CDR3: CASSIGTGGAEAFF
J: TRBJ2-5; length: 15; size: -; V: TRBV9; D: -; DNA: TGTGCCAGCAGCTTCCGGGACTCTGTTCAAGAGACCCAGTACTTC; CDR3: CASSFRDSVQETQYF
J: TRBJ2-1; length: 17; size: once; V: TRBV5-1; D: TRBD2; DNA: TGCGCCAGCAGCTTGGGCCCAGGGAGCGGGAGGGCCAATGAGCAGTTCTTC; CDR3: CASSLGPGSGRANEQFF
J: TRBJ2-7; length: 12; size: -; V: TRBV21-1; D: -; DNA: TGTGCCAGCAAAATGACAGGCTACGAGCAGTACTTC; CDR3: CASKMTGYEQYF
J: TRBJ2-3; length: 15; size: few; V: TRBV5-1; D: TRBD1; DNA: TGCGCCAGCAGCTTAAGGAAGGACAGGGAAGATACGCAGTATTTT; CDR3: CASSLRKDREDTQYF
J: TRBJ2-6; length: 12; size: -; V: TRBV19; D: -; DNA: TGTGCCAGTAGCCTAGGGGCCAACGTCCTGACTTTC; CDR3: CASSLGANVLTF
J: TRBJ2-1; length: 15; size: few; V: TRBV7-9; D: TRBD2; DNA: TGTGCCAGCAGCTTAACTAGCGGGGCCAAAAATGAGCAGTTCTTC; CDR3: CASSLTSGAKNEQFF
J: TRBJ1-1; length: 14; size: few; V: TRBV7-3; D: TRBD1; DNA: TGTGCCAGCAGCCTGGGACAGGGAGCGACTGAAGCTTTCTTT; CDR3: CASSLGQGATEAFF
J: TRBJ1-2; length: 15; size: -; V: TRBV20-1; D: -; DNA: TGCAGTGCTAGTAGGGAGGGACGCCCAAACTATGGCTACACCTTC; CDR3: CSASREGRPNYGYTF
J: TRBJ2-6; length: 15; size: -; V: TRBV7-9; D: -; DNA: TGTGCCAGCAGCGGACAAATTCGTGGGGCCAACGTCCTGACTTTC; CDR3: CASSGQIRGANVLTF
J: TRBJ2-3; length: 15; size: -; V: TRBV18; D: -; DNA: TGTGCCAGCTCACCAAGGACATCAGGCACAGATACGCAGTATTTT; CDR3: CASSPRTSGTDTQYF
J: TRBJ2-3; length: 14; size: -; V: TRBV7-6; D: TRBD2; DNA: TGTGCCAGCAGTCCCGGGACTAGTACAGATACGCAGTATTTT; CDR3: CASSPGTSTDTQYF
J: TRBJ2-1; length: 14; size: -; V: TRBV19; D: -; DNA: TGTGCCAGTACCGACTCAGGGCAATACAATGAGCAGTTCTTC; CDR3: CASTDSGQYNEQFF
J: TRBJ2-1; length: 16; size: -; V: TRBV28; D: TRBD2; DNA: TGTGCCAGCAGTTTATTGTCTAGCGGGCTGGACAATGAGCAGTTCTTC; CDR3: CASSLLSSGLDNEQFF
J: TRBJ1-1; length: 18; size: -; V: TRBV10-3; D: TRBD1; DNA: TGTGCCATCAGTGAGTCGTCCGGGACAGGGTCGAGGTTCACTGAAGCTTTCTTT; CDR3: CAISESSGTGSRFTEAFF
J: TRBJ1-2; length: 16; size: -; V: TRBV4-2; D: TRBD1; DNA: TGTGCCAGCAGCCACTTAGGGGACAGGGACCTCTATGGCTACACCTTC; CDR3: CASSHLGDRDLYGYTF
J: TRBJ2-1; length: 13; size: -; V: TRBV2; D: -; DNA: TGTGCCAGCAGTGTGACTATCTACAATGAGCAGTTCTTC; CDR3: CASSVTIYNEQFF
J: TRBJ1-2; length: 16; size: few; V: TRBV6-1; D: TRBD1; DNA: TGTGCCAGCAGTGAACCGGACAGGGGGCTTGGAGGTGGCTACACCTTC; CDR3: CASSEPDRGLGGGYTF
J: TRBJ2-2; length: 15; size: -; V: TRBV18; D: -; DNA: TGTGCCAGCTCACCACGCTCAGGAAAAACCGGGGAGCTGTTTTTT; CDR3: CASSPRSGKTGELFF
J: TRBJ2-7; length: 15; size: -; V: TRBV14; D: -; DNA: TGTGCCAGCAGCCAAGGTCTCACTAGCCGGGACGAGCAGTACTTC; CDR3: CASSQGLTSRDEQYF
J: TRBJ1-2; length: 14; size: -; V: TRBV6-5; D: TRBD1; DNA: TGTGCCAGCATTCCAAGGACAGGGGACTATGGCTACACCTTC; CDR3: CASIPRTGDYGYTF
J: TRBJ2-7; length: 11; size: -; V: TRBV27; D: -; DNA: TGTGCCAGCAGTTTAGGGGCCGAGCAGTACTTC; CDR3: CASSLGAEQYF
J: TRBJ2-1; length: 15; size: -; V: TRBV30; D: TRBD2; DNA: TGTGCCTGGGTGCTCCTAGCGGGGGGATACAATGAGCAGTTCTTC; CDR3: CAWVLLAGGYNEQFF